The next 22 T cell receptor beta chains were all read from a single sample in a study of blood T cell repertoires in COVID-19. The assay was immunoSEQ multiplex PCR, and TCRdb's table has in-frame clones only and misses some. This sample yields some 160,000 clones, of which 80% to 85% are seen a single time; about 8% belongs to the top ten. The sequenced sample was PBMCs or T cells enriched from blood (not recorded which). The source is a woman in her fifties or sixties who had recovered from COVID-19.

This clone was seen more than once but under ten times. The genes are TRBV19 and TRBJ2-7; 8 bases are shared with TRBD2. After removal of 5 bases from V and 3 bases from J, the junction contained 6 bases not matched to a gene. CDR3 length equals 14 residues. Germline loops: CDR1 LNHDA, CDR2 SQIVND (reference sequence). The CDR3 bases are TGTGCCAGTAGTGCTGACAGCGGGGGCTACGAGCAGTACTTC. Translating gives CASSADSGGYEQYF.

This chain links TRBV18 with TRBJ1-3; D is perhaps TRBD1 (5 bases). The V end lost 2 bases, the J end lost 3 bases, and 8 bases lay between the germline ends. The CDR3 has 14 residues. Germline CDR1 and CDR2: KGHSH and LQKENI. CDR3: CASSPVRDGNTIYF. The CDR3 coding sequence is TGTGCCAGCTCACCAGTCAGGGATGGAAACACCATATATTTT. The full variable domain, rest sourced from reference TRBV18 and TRBJ1-3, is NAGVMQNPRHLVRRRGQEARLRCSPMKGHSHVYWYRQLPEEGLKFMVYLQKENIIDESGMPKERFSAEFPKEGPSILRIQQVVRGDSAAYFCASSPVRDGNTIYFGEGSWLTVV.

This clone was counted between two and nine times. The V call is TRBV28, the J call TRBJ2-7; TRBD1 matches 9 bases. The V gene's germline CDR1 is MDHEN and CDR2 SYDVKM. The V and J ends lost 6 bases and 6 bases, in that order; junction bases with no gene match: 15. The CDR3 totals 16 residues. The CDR3 spells CASSPLPGQGGPEQYF. For the CDR3, the DNA is TGTGCCAGCAGCCCCCTCCCGGGACAGGGTGGCCCCGAGCAGTACTTC.

J is TRBJ1-2 and V is TRBV6-5; TRBD1 is a possible D gene (5 bases). This CDR3 is built from 15 residues. CDR1 and CDR2 (germline): MNHEY, SVGAGI. The V end lost 0 bases, the J end lost 4 bases, and 12 bases lay between the germline ends. The CDR3 reads CASSYSQGRSYGYTF. Written as DNA, the CDR3 is TGTGCCAGCAGTTACTCTCAGGGTAGAAGCTATGGCTACACCTTC.

Points on this clone: One end of the junction varies from germline; a read error may be responsible. This chain connects TRBV11-2 to TRBJ2-3, with D maybe TRBD2 (6 bases). The CDR3 spans 13 residues. Germline V CDR1 and CDR2: SGHAT, FQNNGV. The CDR3 DNA follows: TGTGCCAGCAGCCTAGACCGGGGGGATACGCAGTATTTT. This translates into CASSLDRGDTQYF.

The chain couples TRBV7-2 to TRBJ2-5; D call uncertain. This CDR3 is 13 amino acids long. CDR1 is SGHTA and CDR2 is FQGNSA in the germline V gene. V was clipped by 6 bases and J by 4 bases, with 12 bases between them. CDR3 residues: CASSHTGAETQYF. The CDR3 DNA reads TGTGCCAGCAGTCACACGGGTGCAGAGACCCAGTACTTC.

The genes are TRBV28 and TRBJ2-7, with 11 nucleotides matching TRBD1. Unmatched junction bases numbered 1, after V lost 0 bases and J lost 6 bases. The CDR3 extends over 14 amino acids. Germline-derived CDR1 and CDR2 are MDHEN and SYDVKM. Here the CDR3 reads CASSLWGQGGEQYF. The CDR3 DNA reads as TGTGCCAGCAGTTTATGGGGACAGGGGGGCGAGCAGTACTTC.

The rearrangement joins TRBV7-2 to TRBJ1-6, with D hard to call. Germline lookup yields CDR1 SGHTA and CDR2 FQGNSA. CDR3 length: 14 residues. V lost 1 base and J 12 bases, leaving 13 bases between the germline ends. The CDR3 nucleotides are TGTGCCAGCAGCTTAGAACAGCCGAGAAAACCCCTCCACTTT. It translates to CASSLEQPRKPLHF.

The V gene is TRBV12-2, the J gene TRBJ2-7; TRBD2 is the table's D call, not checked against the DNA. TRBV12-2 is described as a pseudogene. CDR3 length equals 13 residues. As DNA, the CDR3 is TGTGCAAGTCGCTTAGTCGGGTCCTACGAGCAGTACTTC. Its protein product is CASRLVGSYEQYF.

This chain connects TRBV4-3 to TRBJ2-7; 9 bases are a match to TRBD2. J gave up 2 bases and V 1 base, and 6 bases lay outside the gene matches. CDR3 length: 16 amino acids. CDR1 is LGHNA and CDR2 is YSLEER in the germline V gene. CDR3 DNA sequence: TGCGCCAGCAGCCAAGCCTCCGCTAGCGGGACCTACGAGCAGTACTTC. This encodes CASSQASASGTYEQYF.

This clone showed up just once. V gene TRBV9 combines with J gene TRBJ1-4; TRBD1 agrees at 9 bases. Germline CDR1 SGDLS, CDR2 YYNGEE. Trimming at V came to 1 base and at J to 7 bases, leaving 5 bases not matched to a gene. CDR3 length: 15 residues. DNA of the CDR3: TGTGCCAGCAGCGTAAGCGGGGACAGGGTTGAAAAACTGTTTTTT. As protein: CASSVSGDRVEKLFF.

The gene calls are TRBV9 and TRBJ1-4, with D possibly matching TRBD1 (5 bases). CDR1 is SGDLS and CDR2 is YYNGEE in the germline V gene. V lost 0 bases and J 2 bases, leaving 11 bases between the germline ends. The CDR3 is 16 residues long. CDR3 coding DNA: TGTGCCAGCAGCGTAGGGGAGGGGTATACTAATGAAAAACTGTTTTTT. Protein: CASSVGEGYTNEKLFF.

This clone has just a few counts. The CDR3 loop reads CASSQDGGSGAGEQFF. The CDR3 nucleotides read TGTGCCAGCAGCCAAGATGGAGGTAGCGGGGCGGGTGAGCAGTTCTTC. The rearrangement joins TRBV3-1 (or the pseudogene TRBV3-2) to TRBJ2-1, with 8 bases lining up with TRBD2. CDR1 is LGHDT, CDR2 YNNKEL, per germline (reference sequence). V lost 0 bases and J lost 9; bases outside the gene matches: 10. The CDR3 covers 16 residues.

The genes are TRBV19 and TRBJ2-7; TRBD1 matches 9 bases. Trimming took 8 bases from V and 3 from J; bases not matched to a gene: 8. Germline V gene data show CDR1 as LNHDA and CDR2 as SQIVND (reference sequence). CDR3 length equals 14 residues. The CDR3 sequence: CASGDREEGYEQYF. CDR3 nucleotide sequence: TGTGCCAGTGGGGACAGGGAGGAGGGCTACGAGCAGTACTTC.

The chain couples TRBV28 to TRBJ2-1; 9 bases line up with TRBD2. Trimming cost V 2 bases and J 10 bases; bases outside gene matches: 18. The CDR3 contains 18 residues. Germline CDR1 is MDHEN and CDR2 is SYDVKM. The CDR3 loop is CASSLRFLQAGGGPEQFF. CDR3 in DNA: TGTGCCAGCAGTTTACGGTTTCTGCAAGCGGGAGGAGGGCCGGAGCAGTTCTTC.

This clone was counted a few times. V is TRBV5-1 and J is TRBJ1-2, with D perhaps TRBD1 (5 bases). The V end lost 5 bases, the J end lost 0 bases, and 14 bases lay between the germline ends. CDR3 length: 15 amino acids. In germline, CDR1 is SGHRS, CDR2 YFSETQ. The CDR3 nucleotides read TGCGCCAGCAGAAGCGGGGACGGAGCTAACTATGGCTACACCTTC. Translated, it gives CASRSGDGANYGYTF.

The chain links TRBV3-1 (or the pseudogene TRBV3-2) to TRBJ1-4, with D uncertain. V gave up 4 bases and J gave up 4 bases, with 10 bases separating them. Per the germline V gene, CDR1 is LGHDT and CDR2 is YNNKEL (reference sequence). There are 14 residues in the CDR3. In DNA form, the CDR3 reads TGTGCCAGCAGCCTTAACAGTAATAATGAAAAACTGTTTTTT. It encodes CASSLNSNNEKLFF.

This clone was seen only a few times. The J gene is TRBJ1-3, the V gene TRBV19; D unresolved. CDR1 is LNHDA and CDR2 is SQIVND in the germline V gene (reference sequence). Trimming took 6 bases from V and 0 from J, leaving 6 bases between them. This CDR3 comprises 13 residues. The CDR3 loop is CASRADSGNTIYF. The CDR3 region has the DNA TGTGCCAGTAGGGCGGACTCTGGAAACACCATATATTTT.

A single count supports this clone. The rearrangement joins TRBV9 to TRBJ2-5, with 8 bases aligning to TRBD2. V dropped 4 bases and J dropped 5; count of bases not matched to a gene: 10. Per the germline V gene, CDR1 is SGDLS and CDR2 is YYNGEE. This CDR3 is built from 15 residues. The CDR3 here is CASSISGSYSETQYF. The DNA for the CDR3 is TGTGCCAGCAGCATCAGCGGGAGCTATTCCGAGACCCAGTACTTC.

The chain has TRBV11-2 and TRBJ2-1; D unresolved. The CDR3 covers 11 residues. The germline V and J ends were trimmed by 3 bases and 5 bases, with 2 bases remaining between them. Germline V gene data show CDR1 as SGHAT and CDR2 as FQNNGV. CDR3 bases: TGTGCCAGCAGCTTCAACAATGAGCAGTTCTTC. This encodes CASSFNNEQFF.

The chain carries TRBV5-4 and TRBJ1-1; 8 positions agree with TRBD1. The CDR3 runs 15 residues. Germline lookup yields CDR1 SGHNT and CDR2 YYREEE (reference sequence). After removal of 0 bases from V and 1 base from J, the junction contained 2 bases not matched to a gene. CDR3 sequence: CASSLGTGRNTEAFF. CDR3 nucleotides: TGTGCCAGCAGCTTGGGGACAGGGAGGAACACTGAAGCTTTCTTT.

V gene TRBV9 combines with J gene TRBJ2-2, with a weak D call TRBD2 (6 bases). Per the germline V gene, CDR1 is SGDLS and CDR2 is YYNGEE. Trimming took 6 bases from V and 1 from J, leaving 10 bases between them. This CDR3 is built from 14 residues. CDR3 loop: CASMAAGNTGELFF. CDR3 in DNA: TGTGCCAGCATGGCAGCGGGGAACACCGGGGAGCTGTTTTTT.